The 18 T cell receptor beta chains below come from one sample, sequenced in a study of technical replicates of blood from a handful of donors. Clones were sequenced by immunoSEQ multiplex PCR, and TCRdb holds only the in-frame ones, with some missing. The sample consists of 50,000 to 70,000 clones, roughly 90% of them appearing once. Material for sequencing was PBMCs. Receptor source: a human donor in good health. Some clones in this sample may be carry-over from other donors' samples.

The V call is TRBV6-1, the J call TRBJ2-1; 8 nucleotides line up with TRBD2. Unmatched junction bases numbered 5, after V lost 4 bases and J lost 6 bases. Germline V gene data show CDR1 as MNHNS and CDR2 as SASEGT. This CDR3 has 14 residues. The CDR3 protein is CASSAFRGGNEQFF. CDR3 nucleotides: TGTGCCAGCAGTGCGTTTCGGGGGGGCAATGAGCAGTTCTTC.

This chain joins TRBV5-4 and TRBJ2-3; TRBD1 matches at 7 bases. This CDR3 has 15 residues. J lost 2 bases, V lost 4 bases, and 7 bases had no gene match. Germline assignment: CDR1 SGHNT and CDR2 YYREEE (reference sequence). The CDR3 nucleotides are TGTGCCAGCAGCAAACCGGACAGGTACACAGATACGCAGTATTTT. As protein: CASSKPDRYTDTQYF. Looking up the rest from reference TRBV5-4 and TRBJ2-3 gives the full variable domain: ETGVTQSPTHLIKTRGQQVTLRCSSQSGHNTVSWYQQALGQGPQFIFQYYREEENGRGNFPPRFSGLQFPNYSSELNVNALELDDSALYLCASSKPDRYTDTQYFGPGTRLTVL.

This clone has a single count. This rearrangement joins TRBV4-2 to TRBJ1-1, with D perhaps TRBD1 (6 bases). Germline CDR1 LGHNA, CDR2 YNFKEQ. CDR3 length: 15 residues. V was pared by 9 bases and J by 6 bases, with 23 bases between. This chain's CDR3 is CASRTAGGRGPEAFF. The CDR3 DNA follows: TGTGCCAGTAGAACCGCGGGGGGCCGGGGGCCTGAAGCTTTCTTT.

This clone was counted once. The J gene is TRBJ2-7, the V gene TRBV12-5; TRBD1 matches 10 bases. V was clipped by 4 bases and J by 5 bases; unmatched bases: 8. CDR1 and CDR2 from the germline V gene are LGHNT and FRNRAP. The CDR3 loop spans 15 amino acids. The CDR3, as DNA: TGTGCTAGTGGTTGGATGGGACAGGGGAGGGACGAGCAGTACTTC. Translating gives CASGWMGQGRDEQYF.

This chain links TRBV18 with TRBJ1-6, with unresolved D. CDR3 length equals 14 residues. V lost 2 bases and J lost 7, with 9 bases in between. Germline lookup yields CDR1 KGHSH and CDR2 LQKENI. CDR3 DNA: TGTGCCAGCTCACCAGGGCCTGGCAATTCACCCCTCCACTTT. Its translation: CASSPGPGNSPLHF.

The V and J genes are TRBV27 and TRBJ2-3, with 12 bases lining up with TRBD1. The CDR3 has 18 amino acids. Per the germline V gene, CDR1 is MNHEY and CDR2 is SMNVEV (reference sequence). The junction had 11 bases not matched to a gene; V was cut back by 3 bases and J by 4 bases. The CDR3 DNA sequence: TGTGCCAGCAGTTTTCTCGGGACAGGGGGCCGGGTTTCAGATACGCAGTATTTT. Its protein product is CASSFLGTGGRVSDTQYF.

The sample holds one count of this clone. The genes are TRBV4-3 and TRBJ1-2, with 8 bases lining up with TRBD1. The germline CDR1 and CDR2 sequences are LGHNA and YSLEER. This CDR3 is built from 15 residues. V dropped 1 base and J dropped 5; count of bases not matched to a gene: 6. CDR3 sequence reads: CASSQAAGGAYGYTF. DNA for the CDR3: TGCGCCAGCAGCCAAGCGGCAGGGGGCGCGTATGGCTACACCTTC.

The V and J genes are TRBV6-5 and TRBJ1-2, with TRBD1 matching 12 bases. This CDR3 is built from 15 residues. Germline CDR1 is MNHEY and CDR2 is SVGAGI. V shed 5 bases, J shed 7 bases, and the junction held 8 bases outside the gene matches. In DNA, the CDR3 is TGTGCCAGCAGTAACTTGGGACAGGGGGCGACTGGCTACACCTTC. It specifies CASSNLGQGATGYTF.

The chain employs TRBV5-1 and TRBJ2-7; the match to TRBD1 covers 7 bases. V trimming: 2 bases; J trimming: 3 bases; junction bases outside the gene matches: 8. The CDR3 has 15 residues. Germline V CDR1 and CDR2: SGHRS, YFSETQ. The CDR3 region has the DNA TGCGCCAGCAGCTTCGGACAGGCCGTTAGCTACGAGCAGTACTTC. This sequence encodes CASSFGQAVSYEQYF.

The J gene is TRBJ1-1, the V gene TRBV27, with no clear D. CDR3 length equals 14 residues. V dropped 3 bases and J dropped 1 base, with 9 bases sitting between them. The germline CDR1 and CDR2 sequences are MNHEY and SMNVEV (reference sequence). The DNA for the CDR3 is TGTGCCAGCAGTTTGGCGGTAGGGAACACTGAAGCTTTCTTT. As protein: CASSLAVGNTEAFF.

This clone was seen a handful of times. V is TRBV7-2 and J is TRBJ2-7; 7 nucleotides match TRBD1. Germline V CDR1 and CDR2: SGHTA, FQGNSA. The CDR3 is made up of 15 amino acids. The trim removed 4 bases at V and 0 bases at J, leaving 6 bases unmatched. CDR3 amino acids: CASSSRQGISYEQYF. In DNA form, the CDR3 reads TGTGCCAGCAGCTCGAGACAGGGTATCTCCTACGAGCAGTACTTC. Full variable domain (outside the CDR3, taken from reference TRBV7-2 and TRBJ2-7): GAGVSQSPSNKVTEKGKDVELRCDPISGHTALYWYRQSLGQGLEFLIYFQGNSAPDKSGLPSDRFSAERTGGSVSTLTIQRTQQEDSAVYLCASSSRQGISYEQYFGPGTRLTVT.

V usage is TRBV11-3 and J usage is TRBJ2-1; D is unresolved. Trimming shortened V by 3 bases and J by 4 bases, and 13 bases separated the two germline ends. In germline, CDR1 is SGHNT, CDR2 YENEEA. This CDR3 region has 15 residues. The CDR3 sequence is CASSLSSRDYNEQFF. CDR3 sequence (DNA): TGTGCCAGCAGCTTGAGTAGCCGCGATTACAATGAGCAGTTCTTC.

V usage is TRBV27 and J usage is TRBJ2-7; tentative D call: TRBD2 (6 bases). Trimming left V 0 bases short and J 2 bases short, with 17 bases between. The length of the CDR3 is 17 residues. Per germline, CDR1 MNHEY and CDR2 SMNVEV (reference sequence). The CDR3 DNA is TGTGCCAGCAGTTTATCCCCCACGGGACTGCGGACCTACGAGCAGTACTTC. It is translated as CASSLSPTGLRTYEQYF.

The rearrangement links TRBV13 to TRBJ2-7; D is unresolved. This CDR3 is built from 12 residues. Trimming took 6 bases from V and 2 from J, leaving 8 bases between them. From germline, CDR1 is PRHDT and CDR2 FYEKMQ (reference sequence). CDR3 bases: TGTGCCAGCAGACGAGCCGCCTACGAGCAGTACTTC. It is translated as CASRRAAYEQYF.

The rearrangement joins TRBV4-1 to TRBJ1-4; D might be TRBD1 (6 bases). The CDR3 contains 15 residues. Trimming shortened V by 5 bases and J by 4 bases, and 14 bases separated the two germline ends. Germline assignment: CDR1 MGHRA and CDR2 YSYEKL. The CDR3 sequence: CASSLDGQFNEKLFF. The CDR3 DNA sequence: TGCGCCAGCAGCTTAGACGGACAGTTTAATGAAAAACTGTTTTTT.

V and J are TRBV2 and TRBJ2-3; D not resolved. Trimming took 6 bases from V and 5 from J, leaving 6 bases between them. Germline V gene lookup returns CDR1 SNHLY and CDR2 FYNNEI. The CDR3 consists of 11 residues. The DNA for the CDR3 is TGTGCCAGCAGACTTCAAGATACGCAGTATTTT. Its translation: CASRLQDTQYF.

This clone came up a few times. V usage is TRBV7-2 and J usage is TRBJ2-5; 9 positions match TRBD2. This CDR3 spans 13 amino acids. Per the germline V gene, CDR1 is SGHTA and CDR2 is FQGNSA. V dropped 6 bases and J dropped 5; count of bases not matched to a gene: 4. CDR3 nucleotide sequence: TGTGCCAGCAGAGGGACTAGCATGGAGACCCAGTACTTC. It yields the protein CASRGTSMETQYF.

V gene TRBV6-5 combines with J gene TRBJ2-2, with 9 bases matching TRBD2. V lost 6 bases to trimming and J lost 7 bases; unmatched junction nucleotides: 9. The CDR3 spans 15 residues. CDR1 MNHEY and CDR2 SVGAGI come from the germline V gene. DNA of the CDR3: TGTGCCAGCAGGAAGGCGGGAGGGGCAAGCGGGGAGCTGTTTTTT. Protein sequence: CASRKAGGASGELFF.